This T cell receptor (beta chain) derives from a study of T cell repertoires in cytomegalovirus infection. Background on the study: Recently identified HLA-C-restricted CMV epitopes were among the peptides used. Indicated by public TCR beta signatures were CMV infection and matching HLA type. Study-wide findings and caveats: In two of eight donors, the top clonotype was HLA-C-restricted CMV-specific.

The V gene end was trimmed by 8 bases and the J gene end by 2 bases; junction bases not matched to a gene: 5. This CDR3 comprises 14 residues. Germline V lookup: CDR1 MNHEY, CDR2 SVGEGT. TCRdb re-called the reads with MiXCR, one entry per CDR3 protein. The sample lists nearly 700,000 distinct CDR3 sequences; around 30% were seen once. For this clonotype: What it binds is unknown.

This TCR came from a human donor in good health (CMV status not recorded). Some clones in this sample may be carry-over from other donors' samples. The chain carries TRBV6-2 or TRBV6-3 and TRBJ2-3; 9 positions match TRBD1. Source: cultured PBMCs, taken from culture after CMV antigen stimulation. The CDR3 DNA follows: TGTGCCAGCGCGGACAGGGGACCCACAGATACGCAGTATTTT. This encodes CASADRGPTDTQYF.